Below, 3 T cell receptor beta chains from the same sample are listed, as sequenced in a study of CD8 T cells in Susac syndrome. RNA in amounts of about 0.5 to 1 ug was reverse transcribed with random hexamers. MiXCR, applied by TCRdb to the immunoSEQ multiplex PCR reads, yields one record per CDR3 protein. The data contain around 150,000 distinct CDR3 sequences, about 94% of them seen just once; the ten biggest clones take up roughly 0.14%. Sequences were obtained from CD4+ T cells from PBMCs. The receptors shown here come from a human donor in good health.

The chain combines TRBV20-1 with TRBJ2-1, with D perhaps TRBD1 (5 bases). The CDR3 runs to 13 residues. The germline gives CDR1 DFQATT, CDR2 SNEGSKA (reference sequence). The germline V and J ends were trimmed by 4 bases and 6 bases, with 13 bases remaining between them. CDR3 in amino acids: CSATQGPGNEQFF. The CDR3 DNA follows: TGCAGTGCTACTCAGGGTCCCGGCAATGAGCAGTTCTTC.

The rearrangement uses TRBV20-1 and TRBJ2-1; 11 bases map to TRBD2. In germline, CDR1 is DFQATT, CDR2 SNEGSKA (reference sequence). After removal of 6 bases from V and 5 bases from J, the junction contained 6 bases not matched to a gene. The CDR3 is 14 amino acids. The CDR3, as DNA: TGCAGTGCAGTAACTAGCGGGGGTAACAATGAGCAGTTCTTC. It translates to CSAVTSGGNNEQFF.

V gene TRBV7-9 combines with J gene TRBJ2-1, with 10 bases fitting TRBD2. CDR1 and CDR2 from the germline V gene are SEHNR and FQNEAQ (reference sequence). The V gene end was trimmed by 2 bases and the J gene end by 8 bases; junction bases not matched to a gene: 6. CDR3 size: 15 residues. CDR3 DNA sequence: TGTGCCAGCAGCTTACCAATAGCGGGGGGCGATGAGCAGTTCTTC. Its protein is CASSLPIAGGDEQFF.